This T cell receptor (beta chain) is from a study of regulatory T cells in long-lasting Graves disease. Through Arm-PCR of CDR3 regions and iRepertoire HTBI primers, TCR beta libraries were built. TCRdb passed the multiplex PCR reads through MiXCR, listing each CDR3 protein once. Of 400,000 to 500,000 distinct CDR3 sequences in the sample, around 13% were seen once. Turning to this clonotype: Its antigen is undetermined.

The germline gives CDR1 LGHDT, CDR2 YNNKEL (reference sequence). CDR3 length: 16 residues. V was cut by 4 bases and J by 10 bases, with 20 bases left in between. Regarding the study as a whole: Shared public clonotypes totalled about 2,800 in persistent patients, compared with around 880 in new patients.

Indicated time point: newly diagnosed GD, antithyroid drugs for less than 3 months. Preparation of the TCR library used RNA extracted from PBMCs. Another study also made use of these data, one on T cells in Graves' hyperthyroidism and ophthalmopathy. That work adds: Uncontrolled infection, other autoimmune disease, pregnancy and lactation each barred patients from inclusion. The HTBI set primed first-round TCR CDR3 RT-PCR. The model predicted ophthalmopathy a median roughly six months before onset.

The chain recombines TRBV3-1 with TRBJ1-6; tentative D call: TRBD1 (6 bases). This clonotype originated in a woman between 50 and 59 years old with Graves disease. Sequencing was performed on peripheral blood mononuclear cells (PBMCs), taken at new diagnosis, from a patient treated with antithyroid drugs. The CDR3 DNA reads as TGTGCCAGCAGCCTTTCGGAAGGGGGGAAGGGATCACCCCTCCACTTT. This encodes CASSLSEGGKGSPLHF. The entire variable domain, with the rest obtained from reference TRBV3-1 and TRBJ1-6, is as follows: DTAVSQTPKYLVTQMGNDKSIKCEQNLGHDTMYWYKQDSKKFLKIMFSYNNKELIINETVPNRFSPKSPDKAHLNLHINSLELGDSAVYFCASSLSEGGKGSPLHFGNGTRLTVT.